This TCR beta chain was retrieved from a study of T cell changes during pregnancy in multiple sclerosis. Method: immunoSEQ multiplex PCR; TCRdb's copy keeps in-frame clones and lacks some. In the table there are 40,000 to 55,000 clones, 80% to 95% of which are singletons. Germline loops: CDR1 SGHRS, CDR2 YFSETQ. CDR3 length equals 15 residues. The V segment lost 0 bases and the J segment 6 bases; nucleotides outside the gene matches: 6. The sequence was collected from a female donor with multiple sclerosis, enrolled in a pregnancy study. The chain joins TRBV5-1 to TRBJ2-3; the match to TRBD2 covers 8 bases. The starting material was CD4+ T cells from peripheral blood mononuclear cells, obtained before pregnancy. The CDR3 bases are TGCGCCAGCAGCTTGGCGGGAGGGCCAAGTGATACGCAGTATTTT. Protein: CASSLAGGPSDTQYF.